This T cell receptor (beta chain) was obtained from a study of blood T cells in healthy people across ages. On this clonotype itself: Its antigen remains unknown. Its ends do not fully match the called genes, so a read error is possible.

Donors gave around 9.3 milliliters of peripheral blood apiece. Then a second PCR, running roughly 7 to 11 cycles, was carried out with a sample-barcoded 5' primer and a J-beta primer mix. Sequencing of every sample gave 2.5 million or more CDR3-containing paired-end reads. TCRdb analysed the 5' RACE reads with MiXCR anew, one entry per CDR3 protein. The data contain 650,000 to 1,000,000 distinct CDR3 sequences, about 34% of them singletons. Study conclusions and caveats: Calculation of diversity from one million T cells yielded estimates considered to be underestimates.

The CDR3 is 13 residues long. Germline-derived CDR1 and CDR2 are SEHNR and FQNEAQ (reference sequence). The J gene is TRBJ2-2, the V gene TRBV7-9; tentative D call: TRBD2 (6 bases). Sequences were obtained from blood. The sequence came from a man between 18 and 35 years old in good health. CDR3 sequence reads: CASSYRGTGGLFF. The CDR3 DNA follows: TGTGCCAGCAGCTACCGAGGGACCGGGGGGCTGTTTTTT.